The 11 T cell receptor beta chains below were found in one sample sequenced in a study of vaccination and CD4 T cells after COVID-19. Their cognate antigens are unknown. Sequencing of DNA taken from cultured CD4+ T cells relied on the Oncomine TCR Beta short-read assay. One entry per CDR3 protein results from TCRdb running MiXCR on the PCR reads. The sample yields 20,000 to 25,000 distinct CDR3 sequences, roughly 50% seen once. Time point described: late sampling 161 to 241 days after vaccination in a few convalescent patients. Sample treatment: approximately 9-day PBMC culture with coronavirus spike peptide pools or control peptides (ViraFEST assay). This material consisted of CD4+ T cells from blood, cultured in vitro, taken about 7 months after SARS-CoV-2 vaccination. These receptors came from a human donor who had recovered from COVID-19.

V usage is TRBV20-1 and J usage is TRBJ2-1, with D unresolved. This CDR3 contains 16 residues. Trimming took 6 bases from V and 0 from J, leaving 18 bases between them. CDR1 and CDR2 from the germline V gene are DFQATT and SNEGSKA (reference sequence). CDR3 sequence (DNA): TGCAGTGCCCCCGCCCACCCCCGCGACTCCTACAATGAGCAGTTCTTC. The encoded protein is CSAPAHPRDSYNEQFF.

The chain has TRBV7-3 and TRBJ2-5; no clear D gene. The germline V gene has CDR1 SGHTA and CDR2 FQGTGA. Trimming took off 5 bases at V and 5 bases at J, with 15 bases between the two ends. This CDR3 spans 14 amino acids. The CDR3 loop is CASSESWSSETQYF. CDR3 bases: TGTGCCAGCAGCGAAAGTTGGAGTAGCGAGACCCAGTACTTC. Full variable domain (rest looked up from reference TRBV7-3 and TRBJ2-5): GAGVSQTPSNKVTEKGKYVELRCDPISGHTALYWYRQSLGQGPEFLIYFQGTGAADDSGLPNDRFFAVRPEGSVSTLKIQRTERGDSAVYLCASSESWSSETQYFGPGTRLLVL.

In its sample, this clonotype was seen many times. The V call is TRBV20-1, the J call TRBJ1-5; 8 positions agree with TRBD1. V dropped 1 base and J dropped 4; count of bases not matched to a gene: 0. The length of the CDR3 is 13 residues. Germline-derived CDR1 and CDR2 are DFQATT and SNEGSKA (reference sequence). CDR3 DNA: TGCAGTGCTAGAGGGACAGGGAATCAGCCCCAGCATTTT. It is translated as CSARGTGNQPQHF.

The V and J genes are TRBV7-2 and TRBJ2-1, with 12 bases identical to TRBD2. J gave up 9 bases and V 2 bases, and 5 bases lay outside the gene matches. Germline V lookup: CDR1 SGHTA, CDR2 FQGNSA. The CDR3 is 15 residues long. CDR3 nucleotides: TGTGCCAGCAGCTTAACTCGACTAGCGGGGGTTGAGCAGTTCTTC. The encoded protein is CASSLTRLAGVEQFF.

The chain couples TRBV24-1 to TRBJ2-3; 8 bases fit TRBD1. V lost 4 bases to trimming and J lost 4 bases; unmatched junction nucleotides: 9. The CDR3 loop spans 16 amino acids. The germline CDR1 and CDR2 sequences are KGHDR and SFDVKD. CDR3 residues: CATSEGHRGLPDTQYF. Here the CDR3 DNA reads TGTGCCACCAGTGAGGGACACAGGGGGTTACCAGATACGCAGTATTTT.

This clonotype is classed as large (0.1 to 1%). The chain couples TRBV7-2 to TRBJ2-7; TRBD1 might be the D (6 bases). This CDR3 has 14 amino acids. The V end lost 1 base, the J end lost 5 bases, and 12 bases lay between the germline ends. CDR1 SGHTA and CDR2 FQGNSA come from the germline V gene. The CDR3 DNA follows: TGTGCCAGCAGCTTAGAATCCAGGGGTGACGAGCAGTACTTC. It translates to CASSLESRGDEQYF.

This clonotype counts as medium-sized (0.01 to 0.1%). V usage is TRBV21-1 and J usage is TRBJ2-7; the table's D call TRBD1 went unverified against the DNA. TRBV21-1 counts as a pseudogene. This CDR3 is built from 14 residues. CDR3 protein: CASSKDGQDYEQYF. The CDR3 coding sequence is TGTGCCAGCAGCAAAGATGGACAGGACTACGAGCAGTACTTC.

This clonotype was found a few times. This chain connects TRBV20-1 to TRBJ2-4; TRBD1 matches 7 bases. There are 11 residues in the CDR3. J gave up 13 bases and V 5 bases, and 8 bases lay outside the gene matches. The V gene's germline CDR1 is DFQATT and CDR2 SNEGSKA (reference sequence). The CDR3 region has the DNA TGCAGTGCTGACCCGGGACAGCTACAGTACTTC. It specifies CSADPGQLQYF.

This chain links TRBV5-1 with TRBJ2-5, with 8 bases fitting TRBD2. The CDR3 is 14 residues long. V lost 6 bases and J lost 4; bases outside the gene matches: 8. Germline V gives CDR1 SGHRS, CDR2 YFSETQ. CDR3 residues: CASTRSGTPETQYF. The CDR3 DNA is TGCGCCAGCACCCGTAGCGGGACCCCAGAGACCCAGTACTTC.

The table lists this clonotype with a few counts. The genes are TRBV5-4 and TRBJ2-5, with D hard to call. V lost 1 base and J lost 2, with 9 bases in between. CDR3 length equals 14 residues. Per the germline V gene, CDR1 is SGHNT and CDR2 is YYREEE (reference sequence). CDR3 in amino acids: CASSLTSVQETQYF. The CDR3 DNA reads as TGTGCCAGCAGCTTGACGTCTGTTCAAGAGACCCAGTACTTC.

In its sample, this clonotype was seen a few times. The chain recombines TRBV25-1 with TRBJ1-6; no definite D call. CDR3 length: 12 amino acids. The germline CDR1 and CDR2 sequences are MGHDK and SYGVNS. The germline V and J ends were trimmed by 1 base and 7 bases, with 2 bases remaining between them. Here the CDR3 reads CASSEWNSPLHF. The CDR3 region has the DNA TGTGCCAGCAGTGAATGGAATTCACCCCTCCACTTT.